A single TCR beta chain is shown here with its context. No antigen is known for it. Researchers report isolating at least 6 million PBMCs per sample. Looked up from germline, CDR1 is LGHDT and CDR2 is YNNKEL (reference sequence). V lost 0 bases and J 6 bases, leaving 10 bases between the germline ends. The CDR3 consists of 14 residues. The authors ran a second PCR of about 6 to 11 cycles using a sample-barcoded 5' primer and a J-beta primer mix. Individual samples furnished no less than 2.5 million CDR3-containing paired-end reads apiece. MiXCR, run by TCRdb on the 5' RACE reads, gives a single entry per CDR3 protein. Here the sample spans some 1.1 million distinct CDR3 sequences, 35% to 40% being singletons. The sample comes from a study of blood T cells in healthy people across ages. Study observations and caveats: As naive T cell percentage varied, TCR beta diversity correlated strongly with it. TCR beta diversity per million T cells fell roughly linearly with age.

The sequenced sample was blood. This clonotype originated in a man aged 18-30 years in good health. The chain has TRBV3-1 and TRBJ2-3; maybe TRBD2 (6 bases). CDR3 nucleotides: TGTGCCAGCAGCCAAGATGCCGGGAGCGATACGCAGTATTTT. Protein: CASSQDAGSDTQYF.